This TCR beta chain emerged from a study of cytomegalovirus exposure and HLA in healthy donors. The study's findings and limits: The likely explanation for a cluster of highly shared sequence variants was sequencing artifact. TRBV6-2, TRBV6-3 and some other V segments were excluded as indistinguishable.

The PCR was carried out with 60 Vbeta primers and 13 Jbeta primers. This table comes from immunoSEQ multiplex PCR, and its TCRdb copy is limited to in-frame clones, with some not included. The data show roughly 130,000 clones, approximately 70% seen once. Of note for this clone: The antigen remains undetermined.

Germline lookup yields CDR1 SGDLS and CDR2 YYNGEE. The CDR3 runs to 13 residues. V was trimmed by 1 base and J by 4 bases, leaving 8 bases between them. The chain has TRBV9 and TRBJ1-2; D gene unclear. Source material: PBMCs. The clonotype originates from a woman aged 55-75 years in good health and CMV-seropositive. The chain's CDR3 is CASSVNPGYGYTF. Here the CDR3 DNA reads TGTGCCAGCAGCGTAAATCCCGGCTATGGCTACACCTTC.